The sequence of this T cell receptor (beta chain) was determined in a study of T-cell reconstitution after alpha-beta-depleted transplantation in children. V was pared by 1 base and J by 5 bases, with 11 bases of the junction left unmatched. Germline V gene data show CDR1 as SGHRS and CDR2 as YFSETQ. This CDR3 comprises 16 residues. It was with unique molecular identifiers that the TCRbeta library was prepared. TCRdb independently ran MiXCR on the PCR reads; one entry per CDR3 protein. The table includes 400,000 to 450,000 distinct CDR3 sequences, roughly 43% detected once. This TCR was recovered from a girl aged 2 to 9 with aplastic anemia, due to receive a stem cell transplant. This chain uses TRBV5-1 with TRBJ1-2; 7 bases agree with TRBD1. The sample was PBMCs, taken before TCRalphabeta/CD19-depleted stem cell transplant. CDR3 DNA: TGCGCCAGCAGCTTGCTGTCCCCGGGACAGCTGTATGGCTACACCTTC. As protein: CASSLLSPGQLYGYTF. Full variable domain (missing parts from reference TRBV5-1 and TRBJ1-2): KAGVTQTPRYLIKTRGQQVTLSCSPISGHRSVSWYQQTPGQGLQFLFEYFSETQRNKGNFPGRFSGRQFSNSRSEMNVSTLELGDSALYLCASSLLSPGQLYGYTFGSGTRLTVV.